One T cell receptor (beta chain) is described in this entry. Germline trimming cut 8 bases from V and 5 bases from J; bases unmatched to any gene: 10. Germline V gives CDR1 ENHRY, CDR2 SYGVKD. This CDR3 spans 17 amino acids. These data originate in a study of cytomegalovirus exposure and HLA in healthy donors. The table came from immunoSEQ multiplex PCR; TCRdb's copy has only in-frame clones and leaves some out. Of 70,000 to 95,000 clones in the sample, approximately 93% were seen once. This receptor was taken from a woman between 25 and 40 years old in good health and CMV-seronegative. Sequencing input: PBMCs. The genes are TRBV10-3 and TRBJ2-2; 14 bases align to TRBD2. CDR3 in amino acids: CAISGTSGSIGTGELFF. The CDR3 region has the DNA TGTGCCATCTCTGGGACTAGCGGGAGTATAGGAACCGGGGAGCTGTTTTTT.